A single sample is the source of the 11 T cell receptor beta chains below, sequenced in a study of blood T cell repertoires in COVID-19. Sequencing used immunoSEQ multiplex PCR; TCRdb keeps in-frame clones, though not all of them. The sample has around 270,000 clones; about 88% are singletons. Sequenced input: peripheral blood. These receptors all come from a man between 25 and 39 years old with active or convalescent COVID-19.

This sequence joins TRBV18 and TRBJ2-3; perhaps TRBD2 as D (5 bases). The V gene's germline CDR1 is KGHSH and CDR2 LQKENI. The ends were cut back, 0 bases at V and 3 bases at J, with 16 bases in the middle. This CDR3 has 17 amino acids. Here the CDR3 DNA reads TGTGCCAGCTCACCACCGGTAATAGGGCTAGCAACAGATACGCAGTATTTT. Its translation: CASSPPVIGLATDTQYF. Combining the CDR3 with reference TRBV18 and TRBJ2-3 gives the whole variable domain NAGVMQNPRHLVRRRGQEARLRCSPMKGHSHVYWYRQLPEEGLKFMVYLQKENIIDESGMPKERFSAEFPKEGPSILRIQQVVRGDSAAYFCASSPPVIGLATDTQYFGPGTRLTVL.

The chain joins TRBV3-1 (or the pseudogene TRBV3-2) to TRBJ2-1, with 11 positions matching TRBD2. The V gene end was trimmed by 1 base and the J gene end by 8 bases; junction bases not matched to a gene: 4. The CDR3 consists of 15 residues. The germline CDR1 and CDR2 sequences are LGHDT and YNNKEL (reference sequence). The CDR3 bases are TGTGCCAGCAGCCAAGTAGCGGGGGGGCTTTATGAGCAGTTCTTC. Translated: CASSQVAGGLYEQFF.

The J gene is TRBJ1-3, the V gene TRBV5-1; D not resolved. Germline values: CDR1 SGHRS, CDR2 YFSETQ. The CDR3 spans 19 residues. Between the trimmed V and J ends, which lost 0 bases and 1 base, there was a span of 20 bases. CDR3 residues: CASSLAPGDSLGSGNTIYF. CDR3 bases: TGCGCCAGCAGCTTGGCTCCCGGTGATTCACTAGGGTCTGGAAACACCATATATTTT.

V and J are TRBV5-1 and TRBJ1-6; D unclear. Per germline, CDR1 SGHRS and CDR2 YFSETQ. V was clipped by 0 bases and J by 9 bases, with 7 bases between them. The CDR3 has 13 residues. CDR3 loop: CASSLDVGSPLHF. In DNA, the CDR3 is TGCGCCAGCAGCTTGGACGTCGGTTCACCCCTCCACTTT.

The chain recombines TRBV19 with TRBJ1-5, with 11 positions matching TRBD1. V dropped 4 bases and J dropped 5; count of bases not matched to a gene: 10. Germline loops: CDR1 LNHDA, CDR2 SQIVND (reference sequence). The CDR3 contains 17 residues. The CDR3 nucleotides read TGTGCCAGTAGTAGCTATCGGACAGGGGGCGAAGATCAGCCCCAGCATTTT. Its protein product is CASSSYRTGGEDQPQHF.

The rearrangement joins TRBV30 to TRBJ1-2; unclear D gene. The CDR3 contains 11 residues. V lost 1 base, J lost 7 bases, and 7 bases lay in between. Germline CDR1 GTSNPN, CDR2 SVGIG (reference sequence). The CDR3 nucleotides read TGTGCCTGGAGTGGGCGGGGTGGCTACACCTTC. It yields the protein CAWSGRGGYTF.

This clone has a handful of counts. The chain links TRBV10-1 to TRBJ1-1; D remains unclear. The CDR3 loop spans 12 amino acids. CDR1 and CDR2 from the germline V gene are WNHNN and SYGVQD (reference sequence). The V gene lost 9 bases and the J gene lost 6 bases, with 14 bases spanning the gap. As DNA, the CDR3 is TGCGCCAGGTGTTTTGGGAGATCTGAAGCTTTCTTT. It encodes CARCFGRSEAFF.

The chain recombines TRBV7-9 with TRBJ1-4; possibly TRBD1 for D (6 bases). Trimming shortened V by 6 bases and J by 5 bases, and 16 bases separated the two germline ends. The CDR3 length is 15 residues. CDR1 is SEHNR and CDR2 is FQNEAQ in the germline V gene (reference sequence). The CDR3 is CASSKPGGGNEKLFF. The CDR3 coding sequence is TGTGCCAGCAGTAAACCTGGGGGCGGGAATGAAAAACTGTTTTTT.

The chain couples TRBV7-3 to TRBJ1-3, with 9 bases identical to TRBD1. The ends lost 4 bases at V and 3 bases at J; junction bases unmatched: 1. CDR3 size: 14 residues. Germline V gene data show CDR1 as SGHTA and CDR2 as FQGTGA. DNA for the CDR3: TGTGCCAGCAGCTCGACAGGGGGTGGAAACACCATATATTTT. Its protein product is CASSSTGGGNTIYF.

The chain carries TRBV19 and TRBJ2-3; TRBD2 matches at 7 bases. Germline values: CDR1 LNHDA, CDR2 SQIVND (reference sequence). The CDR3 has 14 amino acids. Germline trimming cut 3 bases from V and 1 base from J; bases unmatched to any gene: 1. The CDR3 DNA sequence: TGTGCCAGTAGTATGGGAGGGGGCACAGATACGCAGTATTTT. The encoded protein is CASSMGGGTDTQYF.

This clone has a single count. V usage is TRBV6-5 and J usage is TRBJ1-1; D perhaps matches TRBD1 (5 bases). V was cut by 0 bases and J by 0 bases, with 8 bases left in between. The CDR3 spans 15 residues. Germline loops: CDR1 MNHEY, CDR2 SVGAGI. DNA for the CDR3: TGTGCCAGCAGTTACTCGCAGGGATTGAACACTGAAGCTTTCTTT. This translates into CASSYSQGLNTEAFF.